These 18 T cell receptor beta chains were sequenced from one sample in a study of shared clonotypes between healthy human individuals (TCRdb year 2020). The method behind the library was the immunoSEQ multiplex PCR assay. The table was pulled from immuneACCESS by TCRdb, which kept in-frame rearrangements only. Such tables lose some clones; where checked, under half of the loss comes from unresolved V genes, and the rest has no known cause. A total of 1 million to 1.2 million clones appear in this sample, about 80% of them only once. The ten largest account for 0.89% of the sample. The source material was memory CD4+ T cells from PBMCs. Per the publication, the cell subset or site label means: CD45RA-negative fraction. These receptors came from a man aged 18-30 years in good health. Some clones in this sample may be carry-over from other donors' samples.

The chain is built from TRBV14 and TRBJ2-7, with unresolved D. This CDR3 has 15 amino acids. Per the germline V gene, CDR1 is SGHDN and CDR2 is FVKESK. Between the trimmed V and J ends, which lost 4 bases and 6 bases, there was a span of 19 bases. The CDR3 DNA reads as TGTGCCAGCAGCCGGCAATCTCTCACGATGGGCGAGCAGTACTTC. Amino acids: CASSRQSLTMGEQYF. Full variable domain (rest looked up from reference TRBV14 and TRBJ2-7): EAGVTQFPSHSVIEKGQTVTLRCDPISGHDNLYWYRRVMGKEIKFLLHFVKESKQDESGMPNNRFLAERTGGTYSTLKVQPAELEDSGVYFCASSRQSLTMGEQYFGPGTRLTVT.

Comments on this clone: A much bigger clone sits one base away, suggesting this may be a read error. The rearrangement links TRBV28 to TRBJ1-2, with no clear D. The CDR3 length is 11 residues. CDR1 is MDHEN and CDR2 is SYDVKM in the germline V gene. Trimming removed 1 base at V and 3 bases at J, with 0 bases between. The CDR3 region has the DNA TGTGCCAGCAGTTTATACTATGGCTACACCTTC. This codes for CASSLYYGYTF.

This clone was seen a few times. The J gene is TRBJ1-1, the V gene TRBV5-4; 7 bases are shared with TRBD1. Germline V gene lookup returns CDR1 SGHNT and CDR2 YYREEE (reference sequence). The CDR3 totals 15 residues. V lost 3 bases to trimming and J lost 6 bases; unmatched junction nucleotides: 11. CDR3 sequence: CASSSTNNRGSEAFF. The DNA for the CDR3 is TGTGCCAGCAGCTCAACCAATAACAGGGGATCTGAAGCTTTCTTT. The entire variable domain, with the rest obtained from reference TRBV5-4 and TRBJ1-1, is as follows: ETGVTQSPTHLIKTRGQQVTLRCSSQSGHNTVSWYQQALGQGPQFIFQYYREEENGRGNFPPRFSGLQFPNYSSELNVNALELDDSALYLCASSSTNNRGSEAFFGQGTRLTVV.

This chain links TRBV27 with TRBJ2-5, with TRBD1 matching 10 bases. This CDR3 has 16 amino acids. V lost 5 bases, J lost 4 bases, and 10 bases stayed unmatched. Germline V gene data show CDR1 as MNHEY and CDR2 as SMNVEV (reference sequence). CDR3 in amino acids: CASSALSTGGGETQYF. The CDR3 DNA sequence: TGTGCCAGCAGTGCGTTATCGACAGGGGGCGGAGAGACCCAGTACTTC.

The chain uses TRBV25-1 and TRBJ1-1; D is ambiguous. Trimming removed 7 bases from V and 0 bases from J, with 6 bases in between. Germline V gene sequence: CDR1 MGHDK, CDR2 SYGVNS. This CDR3 is built from 12 residues. The CDR3 is CASMGVNTEAFF. The CDR3 bases are TGTGCCAGCATGGGAGTGAACACTGAAGCTTTCTTT.

The chain recombines TRBV5-5 with TRBJ2-5; perhaps TRBD1 as D (5 bases). Germline CDR1 and CDR2: SGHKS and YYEKEE (reference sequence). The CDR3 is 14 amino acids. V lost 0 bases to trimming and J lost 2 bases, with 8 bases between them. CDR3 protein: CASSLGQPQETQYF. The DNA of the CDR3 is TGTGCCAGCAGCTTGGGACAGCCACAAGAGACCCAGTACTTC. The entire variable domain, with the rest obtained from reference TRBV5-5 and TRBJ2-5, is as follows: DAGVTQSPTHLIKTRGQQVTLRCSPISGHKSVSWYQQVLGQGPQFIFQYYEKEERGRGNFPDRFSARQFPNYSSELNVNALLLGDSALYLCASSLGQPQETQYFGPGTRLLVL.

The chain is built from TRBV13 and TRBJ2-1, with D possibly TRBD2 on 6 matching bases. The CDR3 has 14 amino acids. V lost 5 bases and J lost 8, with 16 bases in between. Per germline, CDR1 PRHDT and CDR2 FYEKMQ (reference sequence). In DNA, the CDR3 is TGTGCCAGCAGCAGAGAGACTAGTATCTATGAGCAGTTCTTC. Translating gives CASSRETSIYEQFF.

This chain links TRBV7-2 with TRBJ2-5; the match to TRBD1 covers 8 bases. The CDR3 has 14 amino acids. V was pared by 7 bases and J by 0 bases, with 4 bases of the junction left unmatched. From germline, CDR1 is SGHTA and CDR2 FQGNSA. For the CDR3, the DNA is TGTGCCAGCAAGAACAGGGGGTACCAAGAGACCCAGTACTTC. Its translation: CASKNRGYQETQYF.

The chain recombines TRBV5-1 with TRBJ1-2; D may be TRBD1 (6 bases). The CDR3 runs 15 residues. V was pared by 4 bases and J by 5 bases, with 18 bases between. Germline assignment: CDR1 SGHRS and CDR2 YFSETQ. The CDR3 reads CASSPEPGTTYGYTF. The CDR3, as DNA: TGCGCCAGCAGCCCCGAACCCGGGACAACATATGGCTACACCTTC.

This clone came up a few times. The chain combines TRBV4-2 with TRBJ2-7; D possibly uses TRBD1 or TRBD2 (5 bases each). There are 14 residues in the CDR3. Germline CDR1 is LGHNA and CDR2 is YNFKEQ. V lost 6 bases to trimming and J lost 2 bases, with 14 bases between them. CDR3 sequence (DNA): TGTGCCAGCAGGTCGGGGAGAGGGGCCTACGAGCAGTACTTC. Protein sequence: CASRSGRGAYEQYF.

The genes are TRBV6-1 and TRBJ2-7; 7 nucleotides agree with TRBD2. The length of the CDR3 is 15 residues. After removal of 7 bases from V and 0 bases from J, the junction contained 9 bases not matched to a gene. In germline, CDR1 is MNHNS, CDR2 SASEGT. The DNA for the CDR3 is TGTGCCAGCAACACGCGTGGGACTAACTCCTACGAGCAGTACTTC. It yields the protein CASNTRGTNSYEQYF.

This sequence joins TRBV6-5 and TRBJ2-6; D not certain. The CDR3 length is 15 residues. Germline loops: CDR1 MNHEY, CDR2 SVGAGI. The V end was cut by 3 bases, the J end by 0 bases, with 6 bases between. The CDR3 loop is CASSYDTSGANVLTF. As DNA, the CDR3 is TGTGCCAGCAGTTATGACACCTCTGGGGCCAACGTCCTGACTTTC.

V gene TRBV2 combines with J gene TRBJ2-5; D may be TRBD2 (5 bases). The CDR3 is 13 residues long. CDR1 is SNHLY, CDR2 FYNNEI, per germline. The V end was cut by 7 bases, the J end by 2 bases, with 11 bases between. The CDR3 sequence is CASNGNRQETQYF. CDR3 DNA: TGTGCCAGCAACGGGAACAGACAAGAGACCCAGTACTTC.

This chain connects TRBV28 to TRBJ1-5, with 7 bases lining up with TRBD1. Germline CDR1 is MDHEN and CDR2 is SYDVKM. With V trimmed by 6 bases and J by 2 bases, 10 bases remained unmatched. CDR3 length equals 16 residues. CDR3 nucleotides: TGTGCCAGCAGGCCAACCGGACAGGATGGCAATCAGCCCCAGCATTTT. Protein: CASRPTGQDGNQPQHF.

The chain combines TRBV7-9 with TRBJ1-1; a possible D gene is TRBD1 (5 bases). The germline V gene has CDR1 SEHNR and CDR2 FQNEAQ (reference sequence). The CDR3 contains 14 residues. V lost 5 bases to trimming and J lost 5 bases, with 15 bases between them. CDR3 coding DNA: TGTGCCAGCAGCCCCGGTGGGGGGAGTACTGAAGCTTTCTTT. Residues: CASSPGGGSTEAFF.

The chain links TRBV6-4 to TRBJ2-2; 7 nucleotides align to TRBD2. This CDR3 is 16 amino acids long. CDR1 MRHNA and CDR2 SNTAGT come from the germline V gene. Losses at the gene ends were 4 bases for V and 2 bases for J; bases not matched to a gene: 7. CDR3 DNA: TGTGCCAGCAGTGTGGTTCCGGGGGGTAACACCGGGGAGCTGTTTTTT. This sequence encodes CASSVVPGGNTGELFF.

This clone was seen once. The J gene is TRBJ1-1, the V gene TRBV5-6; D is unresolved. The ends were cut back, 0 bases at V and 4 bases at J, with 10 bases in the middle. Looked up from germline, CDR1 is SGHDT and CDR2 is YYEEEE. CDR3 size: 14 residues. This CDR3 reads CASSLGLGTTEAFF. In DNA form, the CDR3 reads TGTGCCAGCAGCTTGGGCTTGGGTACCACTGAAGCTTTCTTT.

This rearrangement joins TRBV19 to TRBJ1-5, with TRBD1 matching over 7 bases. The germline CDR1 and CDR2 sequences are LNHDA and SQIVND (reference sequence). V was clipped by 6 bases and J by 5 bases; unmatched bases: 16. This CDR3 has 17 residues. The CDR3 spells CASSSLGGRGLYQPQHF. The CDR3 DNA reads TGTGCCAGTAGCTCCCTAGGGGGCAGGGGGTTGTATCAGCCCCAGCATTTT.